A selection of T cell receptor beta chains follows, all from one sample in a study of metastatic and nonmetastatic thyroid tumors. TCRdb re-called the PCR reads through MiXCR. The sample has roughly 65,000 clones; over 12% are singletons. The sequenced sample was blood. These receptor sequences come from a male donor with papillary thyroid cancer or a benign thyroid nodule (not recorded which). Some clones in this sample may be carry-over from other donors' samples. CDR3s include the opening cysteine and the closing phenylalanine or tryptophan. Fields, in order: clone size, J gene, V gene, D gene, CDR3 protein, CDR3 DNA. A D gene is named only where the DNA matches it firmly. Size values are once, few and many counts, or a class for expanded clones, and some rows have none.

clone_size: many; j_call: TRBJ2-2; v_call: TRBV6-1; d_call: NA; cdr3_aa: CASSLRQENTGELFF; cdr3_nt: TGTGCCAGCAGCCTACGACAGGAGAACACCGGGGAGCTGTTTTTT
clone_size: many; j_call: TRBJ2-7; v_call: TRBV11-2; d_call: NA; cdr3_aa: CASSPVGTLNSYEQYF; cdr3_nt: TGTGCCAGCAGCCCCGTTGGGACCCTGAACTCCTACGAGCAGTACTTC
clone_size: many; j_call: TRBJ2-2; v_call: TRBV6-6; d_call: NA; cdr3_aa: CASSYHPDRAGENTGELFF; cdr3_nt: TGTGCCAGCAGTTACCACCCGGACAGGGCGGGGGAGAACACCGGGGAGCTGTTTTTT
clone_size: many; j_call: TRBJ2-7; v_call: TRBV19; d_call: NA; cdr3_aa: CASSIGGGPTYEQYF; cdr3_nt: TGTGCCAGTAGTATCGGAGGGGGACCAACCTACGAGCAGTACTTC
clone_size: many; j_call: TRBJ2-2; v_call: TRBV6-5; d_call: TRBD1; cdr3_aa: CASSYADRVAGELFF; cdr3_nt: TGTGCCAGCAGTTACGCGGACAGGGTCGCCGGGGAGCTGTTTTTT
clone_size: many; j_call: TRBJ2-1; v_call: TRBV12-3/TRBV12-4; d_call: NA; cdr3_aa: CASSLGTYNEQFF; cdr3_nt: TGTGCCAGCAGTTTAGGGACCTACAATGAGCAGTTCTTC
clone_size: many; j_call: TRBJ2-4; v_call: TRBV7-9; d_call: TRBD1; cdr3_aa: CASSPGDRAQNIQYF; cdr3_nt: TGTGCCAGCAGCCCGGGCGACAGGGCCCAAAACATTCAGTACTTC
clone_size: many; j_call: TRBJ1-2; v_call: TRBV19; d_call: NA; cdr3_aa: CASSGTQDFGYGYTF; cdr3_nt: TGTGCCAGTAGCGGGACGCAGGATTTTGGCTATGGCTACACCTTC
clone_size: many; j_call: TRBJ1-6; v_call: TRBV7-3; d_call: NA; cdr3_aa: CASSLSAGLNSPLHF; cdr3_nt: TGTGCCAGCAGCTTATCGGCAGGGCTCAATTCACCCCTCCACTTT
clone_size: NA; j_call: TRBJ2-1; v_call: TRBV6-6; d_call: TRBD2; cdr3_aa: CASSYYDWAGVPVEQFF; cdr3_nt: TGTGCCAGCAGTTATTACGACTGGGCGGGAGTGCCTGTTGAGCAGTTCTTC
clone_size: many; j_call: TRBJ1-2; v_call: TRBV7-9; d_call: TRBD1; cdr3_aa: CASSTGGQPNYGYTF; cdr3_nt: TGTGCCAGCAGCACCGGGGGACAGCCCAACTATGGCTACACCTTC
clone_size: many; j_call: TRBJ1-2; v_call: TRBV2; d_call: TRBD1; cdr3_aa: CASSERRTGGDYGYTF; cdr3_nt: TGTGCCAGCAGTGAACGAAGGACAGGGGGCGACTATGGCTACACCTTC
clone_size: many; j_call: TRBJ1-2; v_call: TRBV7-9; d_call: NA; cdr3_aa: CASSHRDSNYGYTF; cdr3_nt: TGTGCCAGCAGCCACCGGGACTCCAACTATGGCTACACCTTC
clone_size: many; j_call: TRBJ2-5; v_call: TRBV6-1; d_call: TRBD2; cdr3_aa: CASSEAGTSETQYF; cdr3_nt: TGTGCCAGCAGTGAAGCCGGGACTAGCGAGACCCAGTACTTC
clone_size: many; j_call: TRBJ1-3; v_call: TRBV11-2; d_call: TRBD1; cdr3_aa: CASSTRTGGSTIYF; cdr3_nt: TGTGCCAGCAGCACGAGGACAGGGGGGAGCACCATATATTTT
clone_size: few; j_call: TRBJ2-1; v_call: TRBV28; d_call: NA; cdr3_aa: CAISFPIAGGYNEQFF; cdr3_nt: TGTGCCATCAGTTTCCCTATAGCTGGAGGGTACAATGAGCAGTTCTTC
clone_size: few; j_call: TRBJ2-1; v_call: TRBV5-8; d_call: NA; cdr3_aa: CASSFSPSRDSYNGQFF; cdr3_nt: TGTGCCAGCAGCTTTTCCCCGTCCAGGGACTCCTACAATGGGCAGTTCTTC
clone_size: many; j_call: TRBJ1-1; v_call: TRBV13; d_call: TRBD1; cdr3_aa: CASSLQGQGDWEAFF; cdr3_nt: TGTGCCAGCAGCTTACAGGGACAGGGCGATTGGGAAGCTTTCTTT
clone_size: many; j_call: TRBJ2-2; v_call: TRBV7-9; d_call: NA; cdr3_aa: CASSLVGGTGELFF; cdr3_nt: TGTGCCAGCAGCTTAGTAGGTGGGACCGGGGAGCTGTTTTTT
clone_size: many; j_call: TRBJ1-4; v_call: TRBV30; d_call: TRBD1; cdr3_aa: CAWSGDRDEKLFF; cdr3_nt: TGTGCCTGGAGTGGCGACAGGGATGAAAAACTGTTTTTT
clone_size: many; j_call: TRBJ2-1; v_call: TRBV6-5; d_call: NA; cdr3_aa: CASSYSREKYNKQFF; cdr3_nt: TGTGCCAGCAGTTACAGCCGGGAGAAGTACAATAAGCAGTTCTTC
clone_size: few; j_call: TRBJ1-1; v_call: TRBV6-5; d_call: NA; cdr3_aa: CASSYGGRHTEAFF; cdr3_nt: TGTGCCAGCAGTTACGGTGGGCGGCACACTGAAGCTTTCTTT
clone_size: many; j_call: TRBJ2-3; v_call: TRBV6-2/TRBV6-3; d_call: TRBD1; cdr3_aa: CASTDPDRAATDTQYF; cdr3_nt: TGTGCCAGCACCGACCCGGACAGGGCGGCGACAGATACGCAGTATTTT
clone_size: many; j_call: TRBJ1-1; v_call: TRBV4-1; d_call: NA; cdr3_aa: CASSVGMVFTNTEAFF; cdr3_nt: TGCGCCAGCAGCGTGGGTATGGTCTTCACGAACACTGAAGCTTTCTTT
clone_size: many; j_call: TRBJ2-7; v_call: TRBV29-1; d_call: NA; cdr3_aa: CSVQFPGSSYEQYF; cdr3_nt: TGCAGCGTCCAATTTCCAGGCAGCTCCTACGAGCAGTACTTC
clone_size: NA; j_call: TRBJ2-6; v_call: TRBV7-6; d_call: TRBD1; cdr3_aa: CASSFGTVLSGANVLTF; cdr3_nt: TGTGCCAGCAGCTTCGGGACAGTCCTCTCTGGGGCCAACGTCCTGACTTTC
clone_size: many; j_call: TRBJ2-1; v_call: TRBV5-5; d_call: TRBD2; cdr3_aa: CASSLSLAGYNEQFF; cdr3_nt: TGTGCCAGCAGCTTATCCCTAGCGGGATACAATGAGCAGTTCTTC
clone_size: many; j_call: TRBJ2-2; v_call: TRBV30; d_call: TRBD1; cdr3_aa: CAWSRDSTGELFF; cdr3_nt: TGTGCCTGGAGCCGGGACAGTACCGGGGAGCTGTTTTTT
clone_size: many; j_call: TRBJ1-1; v_call: TRBV20-1; d_call: NA; cdr3_aa: CSAYRTARNTEAFF; cdr3_nt: TGCAGTGCCTATCGGACAGCGAGGAACACTGAAGCTTTCTTT
clone_size: many; j_call: TRBJ2-2; v_call: TRBV12-3/TRBV12-4; d_call: NA; cdr3_aa: CASSPTWGGELFF; cdr3_nt: TGTGCCAGCAGTCCCACGTGGGGCGGGGAGCTGTTTTTT
clone_size: NA; j_call: TRBJ2-6; v_call: TRBV13; d_call: TRBD1; cdr3_aa: CASTSGQGATLGSGDNVLTF; cdr3_nt: TGTGCCAGCACCTCGGGACAGGGGGCGACCCTGGGATCTGGGGACAACGTCCTGACTTTC
clone_size: many; j_call: TRBJ2-7; v_call: TRBV19; d_call: NA; cdr3_aa: CASSNLPGLKKGYEQYF; cdr3_nt: TGTGCCAGTAGTAACCTTCCGGGGCTCAAGAAGGGCTACGAGCAGTACTTC
clone_size: many; j_call: TRBJ2-5; v_call: TRBV7-9; d_call: TRBD1; cdr3_aa: CASSLNRDRQETQYF; cdr3_nt: TGTGCCAGCAGCCTGAACCGGGACAGGCAAGAGACCCAGTACTTC
clone_size: many; j_call: TRBJ2-1; v_call: TRBV2; d_call: TRBD2; cdr3_aa: CASSERSSGRVQSEQFF; cdr3_nt: TGTGCCAGCAGTGAAAGGTCTAGCGGGAGGGTACAAAGTGAGCAGTTCTTC
clone_size: many; j_call: TRBJ2-3; v_call: TRBV19; d_call: NA; cdr3_aa: CASSTGRYSTDTQYF; cdr3_nt: TGTGCCAGTAGTACGGGACGGTATAGCACAGATACGCAGTATTTT
clone_size: NA; j_call: TRBJ1-2; v_call: TRBV28; d_call: NA; cdr3_aa: CASTNLTINYGYTF; cdr3_nt: TGTGCCAGCACTAACCTCACCATTAACTATGGCTACACCTTC
clone_size: many; j_call: TRBJ1-2; v_call: TRBV5-1; d_call: TRBD1; cdr3_aa: CASSEARDRNNYGYTF; cdr3_nt: TGCGCCAGCAGCGAGGCCCGGGACAGGAATAACTATGGCTACACCTTC
clone_size: many; j_call: TRBJ2-6; v_call: TRBV11-2; d_call: TRBD1; cdr3_aa: CASSLGQGGSGANVLTF; cdr3_nt: TGTGCCAGCAGCTTGGGACAGGGTGGCTCTGGGGCCAACGTCCTGACTTTC
clone_size: NA; j_call: TRBJ1-6; v_call: TRBV28; d_call: TRBD1; cdr3_aa: CASSPIRTGDSPLHF; cdr3_nt: TGTGCCAGCAGTCCTATACGGACAGGGGATTCACCCCTCCACTTT
clone_size: NA; j_call: TRBJ1-1; v_call: TRBV6-1; d_call: NA; cdr3_aa: CASSDLRGDTEAFF; cdr3_nt: TGTGCCAGTAGTGATTTGCGGGGGGACACTGAAGCTTTCTTT
clone_size: once; j_call: TRBJ2-5; v_call: TRBV28; d_call: TRBD2; cdr3_aa: CASSSRLAGTQETQYF; cdr3_nt: TGTGCCAGCAGTTCCCGACTAGCGGGAACCCAAGAGACCCAGTACTTC
clone_size: many; j_call: TRBJ2-2; v_call: TRBV27; d_call: TRBD1; cdr3_aa: CASSLGQGWDTGELFF; cdr3_nt: TGTGCCAGCAGCCTGGGACAGGGGTGGGACACCGGGGAGCTGTTTTTT
clone_size: NA; j_call: TRBJ1-3; v_call: TRBV28; d_call: NA; cdr3_aa: CASSRRGSGNTIYF; cdr3_nt: TGTGCCAGCAGTAGACGGGGCTCTGGAAACACCATATATTTT
clone_size: many; j_call: TRBJ1-1; v_call: TRBV12-3/TRBV12-4; d_call: NA; cdr3_aa: CASTPWPSQGPNTEAFF; cdr3_nt: TGTGCCAGCACTCCCTGGCCCTCACAGGGTCCGAACACTGAAGCTTTCTTT